This TCR beta chain was identified during a study of blood T cell repertoires in COVID-19. Study-level background: Sources were T cells, B-cell-depleted T cells, or PBMCs; the material itself was cDNA or gDNA.

Per the germline V gene, CDR1 is LNHDA and CDR2 is SQIVND (reference sequence). Trimming removed 1 base from V and 7 bases from J; junction bases left unmatched: 3. The CDR3 has 15 amino acids. Original data processing: Cell counts per sample came from amplifying reference gene primers. Repertoires were generated with immunoSEQ multiplex PCR, while TCRdb's copy carries only in-frame clones and drops some. That table gives V, J and clone size, and the DNA gave D and trimming. The sample carries around 300,000 clones, more than 75% recorded once. Participants' own reports of clinical history determined their cohort assignment.

The chain recombines TRBV19 with TRBJ2-1, with 11 bases aligning to TRBD2. Sequenced: PBMCs or T cells enriched from blood (not recorded which). This clonotype was sampled from a woman aged 55-70 years in a cohort exposed to, infected with or recovered from COVID-19 (not recorded which). As DNA, the CDR3 is TGTGCCAGTAGTATAGGACTAGCGGGATGGAATGAGCAGTTCTTC. Its translation is CASSIGLAGWNEQFF.